A selection of T cell receptor beta chains follows, all from one sample in a study of Graves' ophthalmopathy and Graves' hyperthyroidism. TCRdb processed the multiplex PCR reads anew with MiXCR; each CDR3 protein has one entry. The sample includes about 370,000 distinct CDR3 sequences, approximately 17% of them seen just once. The sample consisted of peripheral blood. The origin of the receptors is an adult woman with stable Graves' hyperthyroidism. Each CDR3 is given with its conserved first and last residue. The order of the fields is D gene, clone size, V gene, J gene, CDR3 protein, CDR3 DNA. D genes are given only for firm matches. Expanded clones are given a class, and other clones once, few, many or no size at all.

D: TRBD1
size: few
V: TRBV4-1
J: TRBJ2-2
CDR3: CASSHPRDRIANTGELFF
DNA: TGCGCCAGCAGCCATCCCCGGGACAGGATCGCGAACACCGGGGAGCTGTTTTTT

D: TRBD1
size: -
V: TRBV12-3/TRBV12-4
J: TRBJ1-6
CDR3: CASTGQGKVSNNSPLHF
DNA: TGTGCCAGCACCGGACAGGGGAAAGTTTCGAATAATTCACCCCTCCACTTT

D: -
size: many
V: TRBV3-1
J: TRBJ2-6
CDR3: CASSWDGSGANVLTF
DNA: TGTGCCAGCAGCTGGGACGGCTCTGGGGCCAACGTCCTGACTTTC

D: -
size: many
V: TRBV7-8
J: TRBJ1-1
CDR3: CASSLMSNTEAFF
DNA: TGTGCCAGCAGCTTAATGTCGAACACTGAAGCTTTCTTT

D: TRBD1
size: many
V: TRBV6-5
J: TRBJ1-1
CDR3: CASSYRQGHTEAFF
DNA: TGTGCCAGCAGTTACAGACAGGGGCACACTGAAGCTTTCTTT

D: -
size: -
V: TRBV6-1
J: TRBJ1-1
CDR3: CASSERTTEAFF
DNA: TGTGCCAGCAGTGAACGTACCACTGAAGCTTTCTTT

D: -
size: many
V: TRBV7-9
J: TRBJ1-5
CDR3: CASSPVGGSNQPQHF
DNA: TGTGCCAGCAGCCCTGTAGGGGGTAGCAATCAGCCCCAGCATTTT

D: -
size: -
V: TRBV3-1
J: TRBJ1-3
CDR3: CASSQALNTIYF
DNA: TGTGCCAGCAGCCAAGCTTTAAACACCATATATTTT

D: -
size: many
V: TRBV2
J: TRBJ2-7
CDR3: CASTPRGGIGEQYF
DNA: TGTGCCAGCACCCCCCGAGGCGGGATTGGCGAGCAGTACTTC

D: -
size: many
V: TRBV7-3
J: TRBJ1-6
CDR3: CASSTGQPDSPLHF
DNA: TGTGCCAGCAGCACGGGACAACCGGATTCACCCCTCCACTTT

D: -
size: many
V: TRBV24-1
J: TRBJ2-7
CDR3: CATSDRAGLEQYF
DNA: TGTGCCACCAGTGATAGGGCGGGACTCGAGCAGTACTTC

D: -
size: -
V: TRBV19
J: TRBJ1-1
CDR3: CASMGSRLGAVRNTEAFF
DNA: TGTGCCAGTATGGGGAGTCGGCTGGGGGCAGTTAGAAACACTGAAGCTTTCTTT

D: -
size: -
V: TRBV7-8
J: TRBJ2-7
CDR3: CASSRTGMSSYEQYF
DNA: TGTGCCAGCAGCCGAACAGGGATGAGCTCCTACGAGCAGTACTTC

D: TRBD2
size: many
V: TRBV6-1
J: TRBJ2-7
CDR3: CASRALAGEYGAYF
DNA: TGTGCCAGCAGGGCCCTAGCGGGAGAGTACGGGGCGTACTTC

D: -
size: few
V: TRBV2
J: TRBJ2-2
CDR3: CASNFPNTGELFF
DNA: TGTGCCAGCAACTTCCCGAACACCGGGGAGCTGTTTTTT

D: TRBD1
size: few
V: TRBV5-1
J: TRBJ2-7
CDR3: CASSLTGGYYEQCF
DNA: TGCGCCAGCAGCCTGACAGGGGGCTACTACGAGCAGTGCTTC

D: TRBD1
size: -
V: TRBV6-1
J: TRBJ1-5
CDR3: CASTRDRGQPQHF
DNA: TGTGCCAGCACCCGGGACAGGGGTCAGCCCCAGCATTTT

D: TRBD1
size: many
V: TRBV24-1
J: TRBJ1-2
CDR3: CATSDRLTGFDGYTF
DNA: TGTGCCACCAGTGATCGCCTGACAGGGTTCGATGGCTACACCTTC

D: TRBD1
size: many
V: TRBV7-2
J: TRBJ1-2
CDR3: CASSFRRGQGSTNYGYTF
DNA: TGTGCCAGCAGCTTCAGGAGGGGACAGGGTAGCACTAACTATGGCTACACCTTC

D: TRBD1
size: -
V: TRBV29-1
J: TRBJ2-5
CDR3: CSVSTGAAKKTQYF
DNA: TGCAGCGTTTCGACAGGGGCGGCCAAGAAGACCCAGTACTTC